This paragraph covers one T cell receptor beta chain sequence. The antigen it recognizes is unknown. There are no base qualities to consult, and no much larger clone falls within one base. Deletion took 6 bases off V and 2 bases off J, with a span of 10 bases between the germline ends. Measured from the cysteine to the phenylalanine, the CDR3 is 14 residues long. Only CDR3 DNA is held: 42 bases, read in frame from base 1. Per the germline V gene (reference sequence), MNHNY is the CDR1 and SVGAGI is the CDR2. These data are taken from a study of siplizumab effects on memory and regulatory T cells (dated by TCRdb to the late 2010s). As for the study more broadly: The effect of the anti-CD2 antibody siplizumab on alloreactive T-cell subsets was examined in allogeneic mixed lymphocyte reactions constructed from human PBMCs. Overall study results and their limits: Siplizumab significantly lowered the cumulative frequency of alloreactive sequences that could be traced to unstimulated CD4+ memory T cells. The suppressive function of proliferating Tregs from siplizumab cultures was not functionally confirmed. Of the alloreactive CD4+ clones that could be mapped, the Treg-derived share averaged approximately 69% with siplizumab compared with under 30% in control reactions. A naive or memory phenotype could not be assigned to roughly 80-97% of proliferating CD4+ or CD8+ clones. Because sequences below about 10^-5 frequency were poorly captured, only a minor fraction of alloreactive clones could be mapped to unstimulated subsets. Compared with memory T cells, unstimulated naive T cells appeared more diverse, and naive cells seemed to make a substantial contribution to the alloresponse.

In addition, sequencing in three donor pairs included unstimulated CD8+ effector memory subsets alongside CD4+ naive, CD8+ naive, CD8+ TEMRA and CD4+ memory subsets. Sorted unstimulated T cells and proliferating T cells recovered from mixed lymphocyte reactions underwent TCRbeta CDR3 sequencing. Fresh whole blood from approximately ten HLA-typed healthy donors was used to isolate PBMCs. The library was prepared using the immunoSEQ multiplex PCR assay. Each sample had about 10^5 TCR templates assayed by the deep sequencing platform. Genomic DNA extracted from sorted T cells was the material used for TCRbeta CDR3 sequencing. In the source study's methods: Clonal analysis of TCRbeta CDR3 data was done in the R programming language. Unstimulated samples were compared with post-reaction CFSE-low samples to define alloreactive CD4+ and CD8+ clones. Regulatory or non-regulatory origin was assigned to alloreactive CD4+ clones by matching of sequences to sorted unstimulated Treg and non-Treg repertoires. The table comes from immuneACCESS by way of TCRdb, which keeps in-frame sequences with V and J called. Part of the clones is missing from these tables; in studies checked, under half for an unresolved V gene and the rest for unknown reasons. That table is the source of V, J and clone size, and D and trimming were worked out from the DNA. The sample table shows tens of thousands of clones, and roughly 96% are seen once. The top ten constitute 0.025% to 0.035% of the sample.

The receptor was isolated from a human donor in good health. The chain was built from TRBV6-6 and TRBJ2-2, with no confidently assigned D gene. Sequenced material: naive CD4+ T cells sorted from blood. The cell subset or site label on this specimen signifies: unstimulated naive T cells. Read as DNA, the sequence is TGTGCCAGCAGAGGCGTTTTTAACACCGGGGAGCTGTTTTTT. Its amino acids are CASRGVFNTGELFF.